The sequence of this T cell receptor (beta chain) was determined in a study of cytomegalovirus exposure and HLA in healthy donors. The study's findings and limits: In an earlier analysis, about 87% or about 30%: the productive usage of most TCR beta V segments.

Although they were nominally healthy when sampled, donors likely had unrecorded immune exposures. The CDR3 is made up of 14 amino acids. Trimming took 2 bases from V and 0 from J, leaving 7 bases between them. CDR1 is MNHEY, CDR2 SVGAGI, per germline. PCR employed 60 Vbeta and 13 Jbeta primers. The repertoire was sequenced with immunoSEQ multiplex PCR; TCRdb's copy has only in-frame clones and lacks some. This sample carries about 94,000 clones, roughly 70% of them seen once, and the ten largest clones take about a fifth. For this clone: The antigen is not known.

The clonotype originates from a young man in good health and CMV-seropositive. Sequences were obtained from PBMCs. The chain uses TRBV6-5 and TRBJ1-1; no firm D call. CDR3 nucleotide sequence: TGTGCCAGCAGTTACCGGTTAGTGAACACTGAAGCTTTCTTT. This translates into CASSYRLVNTEAFF.